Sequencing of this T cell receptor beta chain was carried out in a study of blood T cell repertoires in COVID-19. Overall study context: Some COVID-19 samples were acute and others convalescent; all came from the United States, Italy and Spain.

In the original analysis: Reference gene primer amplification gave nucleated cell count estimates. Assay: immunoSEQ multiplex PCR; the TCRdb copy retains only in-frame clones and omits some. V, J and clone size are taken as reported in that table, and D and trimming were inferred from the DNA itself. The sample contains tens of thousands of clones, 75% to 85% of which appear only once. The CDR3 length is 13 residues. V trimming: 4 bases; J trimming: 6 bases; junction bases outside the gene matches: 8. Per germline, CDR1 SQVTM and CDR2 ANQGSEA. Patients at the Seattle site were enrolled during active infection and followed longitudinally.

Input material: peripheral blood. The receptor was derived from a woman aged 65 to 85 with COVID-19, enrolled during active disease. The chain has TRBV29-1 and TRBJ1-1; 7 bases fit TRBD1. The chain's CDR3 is CSVGYITGAEAFF. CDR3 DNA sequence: TGCAGCGTTGGATATATAACAGGGGCTGAAGCTTTCTTT. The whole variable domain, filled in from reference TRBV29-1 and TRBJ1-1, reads SAVISQKPSRDICQRGTSLTIQCQVDSQVTMMFWYRQQPGQSLTLIATANQGSEATYESGFVIDKFPISRPNLTFSTLTVSNMSPEDSSIYLCSVGYITGAEAFFGQGTRLTVV.